This T cell receptor beta chain was retrieved from a study of blood T cells in healthy people across ages. This clonotype showed up just a few times. The CDR3 consists of 17 residues. Germline loops: CDR1 DFQATT, CDR2 SNEGSKA (reference sequence). With V trimmed by 5 bases and J by 7 bases, 17 bases remained unmatched. Sample-barcoded 5' priming and a J-beta primer mix drove a second PCR of 7 to 11 cycles. TCRdb redid the calling of the 5' RACE reads with MiXCR, one entry per CDR3 protein. The sample yields about 1.6 million distinct CDR3 sequences, 30% to 35% seen once. Sample: blood. The receptor was isolated from a woman in her thirties in good health. The genes are TRBV20-1 and TRBJ2-1, with 10 bases fitting TRBD2. The CDR3 DNA is TGCAGTGCTCCTAGATCCTTTCTAGCGGGAGCCGCGAATGAGCAGTTCTTC. Encoded protein: CSAPRSFLAGAANEQFF.